Below, 8 T cell receptor beta chains from the same sample are listed, as sequenced in a study of T cell responses to AZD1222 COVID-19 vaccine. Measured with immunoSEQ multiplex PCR; TCRdb has only the in-frame clones, and not every one. Here the sample spans tens of thousands of clones, 85% to 90% being singletons. The sample consisted of peripheral blood, taken 28 days after the second AZD1222 dose. These receptors were obtained from an adult who received the AZD1222 COVID-19 vaccine.

The J gene is TRBJ1-5, the V gene TRBV6-6; D is ambiguous. This CDR3 comprises 12 residues. CDR1 and CDR2 from the germline V gene are MNHNY and SVGAGI (reference sequence). Deletions cut 2 bases from V and 4 bases from J, with 3 bases between. CDR3 sequence: CASSYTNQPQHF. CDR3 DNA: TGTGCCAGCAGTTACACGAATCAGCCCCAGCATTTT.

The chain links TRBV5-5 to TRBJ1-3; D gene ambiguous. Looked up from germline, CDR1 is SGHKS and CDR2 is YYEKEE (reference sequence). The CDR3 spans 16 residues. Trimming cost V 0 bases and J 0 bases, with 10 bases left between them. In DNA form, the CDR3 reads TGTGCCAGCAGCTTGGAGGCGGCCCTCTCTGGAAACACCATATATTTT. This translates into CASSLEAALSGNTIYF. The full variable domain, its missing parts supplied by reference TRBV5-5 and TRBJ1-3, is DAGVTQSPTHLIKTRGQQVTLRCSPISGHKSVSWYQQVLGQGPQFIFQYYEKEERGRGNFPDRFSARQFPNYSSELNVNALLLGDSALYLCASSLEAALSGNTIYFGEGSWLTVV.

This chain links TRBV28 with TRBJ2-3, with 11 bases that match TRBD1. Looked up from germline, CDR1 is MDHEN and CDR2 is SYDVKM. V was clipped by 8 bases and J by 0 bases; unmatched bases: 13. This CDR3 contains 18 residues. The CDR3 region has the DNA TGTGCCAGCCGTCGGGGACAGGGGGACCCCATTAGCACAGATACGCAGTATTTT. Its protein is CASRRGQGDPISTDTQYF.

This clone was recorded once. The chain carries TRBV6-5 and TRBJ2-1; perhaps TRBD2 as D (6 bases). V was trimmed by 6 bases and J by 1 base, leaving 10 bases between them. The CDR3 loop spans 14 amino acids. Germline CDR1 reads MNHEY; CDR2 reads SVGAGI. CDR3 sequence: CASSLRESYNEQFF. Here the CDR3 DNA reads TGTGCCAGCAGCCTTCGGGAGTCCTACAATGAGCAGTTCTTC.

In DNA, the CDR3 is TGTGCCAGCTCACCTTACGGAACAGGGAGCTCCTACGAGCAGTACTTC. This encodes CASSPYGTGSSYEQYF. The chain has TRBV18 and TRBJ2-7; D is possibly TRBD1 (6 bases). The CDR3 is 16 amino acids. Germline assignment: CDR1 KGHSH and CDR2 LQKENI. V was shortened by 3 bases and J by 0 bases, with 15 bases between the two germline ends.

The J gene is TRBJ1-1, the V gene TRBV4-3; possible D gene TRBD1, 5 bases. Germline V gene lookup returns CDR1 LGHNA and CDR2 YSLEER. This CDR3 comprises 14 residues. V lost 0 bases and J lost 5, with 10 bases in between. CDR3 in DNA: TGCGCCAGCAGCCAAGATACGGGGGGGACTGAAGCTTTCTTT. Translation gives CASSQDTGGTEAFF.

The V gene is TRBV6-1, the J gene TRBJ1-4; D is perhaps TRBD1 (6 bases). Trimming took off 3 bases at V and 8 bases at J, with 19 bases between the two ends. The germline V gene encodes CDR1 MNHNS and CDR2 SASEGT. The CDR3 loop spans 16 amino acids. The DNA for the CDR3 is TGTGCCAGCAGTGAGCCTTTAGGGACATGGCGGGAAAAACTGTTTTTT. This gives the protein CASSEPLGTWREKLFF.

This chain joins TRBV19 and TRBJ2-3, with TRBD2 matching over 8 bases. The J segment lost 2 bases and the V segment lost 9 bases, leaving 7 bases of the junction unmatched. The CDR3 sequence is 14 residues long. In germline, CDR1 is LNHDA, CDR2 SQIVND (reference sequence). This CDR3 is CASQRERDTDTQYF. In DNA, the CDR3 is TGTGCCAGCCAGCGGGAGCGTGACACAGATACGCAGTATTTT.